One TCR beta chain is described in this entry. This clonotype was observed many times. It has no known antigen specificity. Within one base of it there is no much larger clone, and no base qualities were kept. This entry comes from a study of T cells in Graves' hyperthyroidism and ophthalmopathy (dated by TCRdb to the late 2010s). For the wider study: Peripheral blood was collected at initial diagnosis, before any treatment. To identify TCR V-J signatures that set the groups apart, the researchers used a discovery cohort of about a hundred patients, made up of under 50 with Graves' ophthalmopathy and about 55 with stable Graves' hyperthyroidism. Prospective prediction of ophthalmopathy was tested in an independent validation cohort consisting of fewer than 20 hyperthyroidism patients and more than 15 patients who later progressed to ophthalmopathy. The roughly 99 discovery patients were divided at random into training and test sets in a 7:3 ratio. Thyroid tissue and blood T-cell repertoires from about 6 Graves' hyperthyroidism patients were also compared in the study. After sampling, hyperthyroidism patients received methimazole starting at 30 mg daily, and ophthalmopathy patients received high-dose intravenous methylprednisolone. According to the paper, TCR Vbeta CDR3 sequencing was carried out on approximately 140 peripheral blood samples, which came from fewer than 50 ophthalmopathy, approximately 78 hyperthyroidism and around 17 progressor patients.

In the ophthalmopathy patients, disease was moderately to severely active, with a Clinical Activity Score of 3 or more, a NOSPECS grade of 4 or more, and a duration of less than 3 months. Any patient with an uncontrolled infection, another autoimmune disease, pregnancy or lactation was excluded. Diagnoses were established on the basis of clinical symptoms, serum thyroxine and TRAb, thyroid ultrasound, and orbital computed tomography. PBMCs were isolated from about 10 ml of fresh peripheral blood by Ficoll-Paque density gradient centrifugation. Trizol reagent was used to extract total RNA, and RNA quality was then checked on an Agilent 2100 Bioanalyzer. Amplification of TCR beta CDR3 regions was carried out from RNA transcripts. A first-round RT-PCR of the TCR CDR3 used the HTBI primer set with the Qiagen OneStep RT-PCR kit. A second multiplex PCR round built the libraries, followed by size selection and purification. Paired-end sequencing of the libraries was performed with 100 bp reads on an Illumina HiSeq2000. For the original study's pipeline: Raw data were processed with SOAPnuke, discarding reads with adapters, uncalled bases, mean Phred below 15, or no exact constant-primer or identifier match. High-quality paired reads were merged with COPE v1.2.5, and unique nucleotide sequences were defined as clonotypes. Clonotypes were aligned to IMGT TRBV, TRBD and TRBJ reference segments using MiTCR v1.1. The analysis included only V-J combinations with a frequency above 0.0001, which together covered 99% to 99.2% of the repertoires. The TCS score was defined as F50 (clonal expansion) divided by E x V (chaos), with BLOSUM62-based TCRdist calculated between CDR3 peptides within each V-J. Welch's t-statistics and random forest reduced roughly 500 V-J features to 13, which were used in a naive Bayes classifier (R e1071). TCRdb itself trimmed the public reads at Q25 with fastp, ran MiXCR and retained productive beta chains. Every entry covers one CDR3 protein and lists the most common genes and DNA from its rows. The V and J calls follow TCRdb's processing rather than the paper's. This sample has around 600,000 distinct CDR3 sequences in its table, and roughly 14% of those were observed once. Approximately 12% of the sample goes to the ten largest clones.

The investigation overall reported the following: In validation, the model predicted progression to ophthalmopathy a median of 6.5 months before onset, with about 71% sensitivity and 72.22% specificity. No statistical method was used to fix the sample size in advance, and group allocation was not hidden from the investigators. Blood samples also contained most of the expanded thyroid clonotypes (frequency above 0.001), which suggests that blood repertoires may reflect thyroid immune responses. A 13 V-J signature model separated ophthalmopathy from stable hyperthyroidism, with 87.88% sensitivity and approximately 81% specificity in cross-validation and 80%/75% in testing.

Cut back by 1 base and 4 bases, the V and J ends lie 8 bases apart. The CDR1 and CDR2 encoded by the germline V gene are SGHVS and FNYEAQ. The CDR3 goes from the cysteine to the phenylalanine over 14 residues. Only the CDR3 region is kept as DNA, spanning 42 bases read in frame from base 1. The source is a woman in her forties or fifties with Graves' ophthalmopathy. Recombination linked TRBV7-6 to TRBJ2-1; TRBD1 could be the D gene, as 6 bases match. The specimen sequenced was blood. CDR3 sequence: CASSLEGQYNEQFF. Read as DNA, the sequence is TGTGCCAGCAGCTTAGAAGGACAGTACAATGAGCAGTTCTTC.